These T cell receptor beta chains were read from a single sample in a study of T cell clonotyping in hematopoietic cell transplantation. Assay: immunoSEQ multiplex PCR; the TCRdb copy retains only in-frame clones and omits some. Of about 43,000 clones in the sample, 85% were seen once. The sample consisted of peripheral blood mononuclear cells, taken before stem cell transplant. These receptors all come from a man in his fifties or sixties with acute myeloid leukemia. Some clones in this sample may be carry-over from other donors' samples. Both conserved end residues are part of each CDR3. D genes are given only for firm matches. Expanded clones are given a class, and other clones once, few, many or no size at all.

v_call	clone_size	d_call	j_call	cdr3_aa	cdr3_nt
TRBV10-3	NA	NA	TRBJ2-7	CAISESMGPEQYF	TGTGCCATCAGTGAGTCGATGGGGCCCGAGCAGTACTTC
TRBV7-3	NA	TRBD1	TRBJ1-1	CASSAGQGHTEAFF	TGTGCCAGCAGCGCGGGACAGGGGCACACTGAAGCTTTCTTT
TRBV7-8	NA	TRBD1	TRBJ2-7	CASSLSRDRTYYEQYF	TGTGCCAGCAGTCTAAGCCGGGACAGGACATACTACGAGCAGTACTTC
TRBV29-1	NA	NA	TRBJ1-2	CSVEGITGYGYTF	TGCAGCGTTGAAGGTATAACAGGCTATGGCTACACCTTC
TRBV7-2	NA	TRBD2	TRBJ2-7	CASSPATSGSYEQYF	TGTGCCAGCAGCCCCGCGACTAGCGGTTCCTACGAGCAGTACTTC
TRBV4-1	few	NA	TRBJ2-7	CASSQNRDSPYEQYF	TGCGCCAGCAGCCAAAACAGGGATAGCCCCTACGAGCAGTACTTC
TRBV5-5	NA	TRBD1	TRBJ2-7	CASSLGQGPYEQYF	TGTGCCAGCAGCTTGGGACAGGGGCCATACGAGCAGTACTTC
TRBV27	once	NA	TRBJ2-3	CASSLRTPSTDTQYF	TGTGCCAGCAGTCTCCGGACACCGAGCACAGATACGCAGTATTTT
TRBV7-8	once	NA	TRBJ2-7	CASSRNSVSKSYEQYF	TGTGCCAGCAGTCGAAATTCCGTGTCTAAATCCTACGAGCAGTACTTC
TRBV11-2	once	NA	TRBJ1-1	CASSLVQLAGAQAFF	TGTGCCAGCAGCTTAGTACAACTGGCCGGGGCCCAAGCTTTCTTT
TRBV5-4	NA	TRBD1	TRBJ2-7	CASSLSRDSRYEQYF	TGTGCCAGCAGCTTGAGTAGGGACAGCCGCTACGAGCAGTACTTC
TRBV27	NA	TRBD1	TRBJ1-5	CASSTIQGNQPQHF	TGTGCCAGCAGTACAATACAGGGGAATCAGCCCCAGCATTTT
TRBV27	NA	NA	TRBJ1-2	CASSFQPVPTQDYGYTF	TGTGCCAGCAGTTTCCAGCCTGTCCCCACTCAGGACTATGGCTACACCTTC
TRBV28	NA	NA	TRBJ2-7	CASSSDLEQYF	TGTGCCAGCAGTTCGGACCTCGAGCAGTACTTC
TRBV15	NA	NA	TRBJ2-3	CATSRDGGIATDTQYF	TGTGCCACCAGCAGAGATGGAGGGATCGCCACAGATACGCAGTATTTT
TRBV18	NA	TRBD1	TRBJ1-3	CASSPDRGLSGNTIYF	TGTGCCAGCTCACCGGACAGGGGGCTATCTGGAAACACCATATATTTT
TRBV4-1	NA	NA	TRBJ1-6	CASSQGQGSSYNSPLHF	TGCGCCAGCAGCCAAGGCCAAGGGAGCTCCTATAATTCACCCCTCCACTTT
TRBV11-3	NA	NA	TRBJ2-2	CASSSRAGVTGELFF	TGTGCCAGCAGCTCCCGGGCAGGGGTGACCGGGGAGCTGTTTTTT
TRBV28	NA	NA	TRBJ1-5	CASSVLGVYSNQPQHF	TGTGCCAGCAGTGTGTTGGGGGTCTATAGCAATCAGCCCCAGCATTTT
TRBV27	NA	TRBD1	TRBJ2-7	CASSSRTGTHYEQYF	TGTGCCAGCAGTTCTCGGACAGGGACCCATTACGAGCAGTACTTC
TRBV6-1	few	TRBD1	TRBJ1-2	CASSDRGYGYTF	TGTGCCAGCAGTGACAGGGGGTATGGCTACACCTTC
TRBV7-5	NA	NA	TRBJ1-5	CARSGFDRGLGRRESNQPQHF	TGTGCCAGAAGCGGATTCGACAGGGGGCTTGGTAGAAGAGAGTCCAATCAGCCCCAGCATTTT
TRBV5-4	NA	TRBD1	TRBJ2-7	CASSYNRGRLNEQYF	TGTGCCAGCAGCTATAACAGGGGGCGGCTCAACGAGCAGTACTTC
TRBV6-1	few	TRBD1	TRBJ1-2	CASTGGSTGNGYTF	TGTGCCAGCACGGGGGGCTCGACAGGGAACGGCTACACCTTC
TRBV11-1	NA	TRBD2	TRBJ2-5	CASSLADISGGAKTQYF	TGTGCCAGCAGCCTTGCCGATATTAGCGGGGGGGCAAAGACCCAGTACTTC
TRBV7-2	NA	NA	TRBJ1-2	CASARGGVSYGYTF	TGTGCCAGCGCCCGGGGGGGCGTGAGCTATGGCTACACCTTC
TRBV7-8	NA	TRBD1	TRBJ1-2	CASSARQGEVRGYTF	TGTGCCAGCAGCGCCAGACAGGGGGAGGTGAGAGGCTACACCTTC
TRBV7-9	once	NA	TRBJ2-3	CASSPPRDRGPSTDTQYF	TGTGCCAGCAGCCCGCCCCGCGATCGGGGGCCAAGCACAGATACGCAGTATTTT
TRBV18	NA	NA	TRBJ1-1	CASSPRTANTEAFF	TGTGCCAGCTCACCTAGGACAGCGAACACTGAAGCTTTCTTT
TRBV28	NA	TRBD1	TRBJ1-2	CASSQGANYGYTF	TGTGCCAGCAGTCAGGGGGCTAACTATGGCTACACCTTC
TRBV18	NA	NA	TRBJ2-7	CASSPTRPAYEQYF	TGTGCCAGCTCACCAACACGGCCGGCCTACGAGCAGTACTTC
TRBV28	once	NA	TRBJ1-2	CASSFPFYYGYTF	TGTGCCAGCAGTTTTCCCTTTTACTATGGCTACACCTTC
TRBV11-3	NA	NA	TRBJ1-2	CASSPRTEMGYTF	TGTGCCAGCAGCCCGAGGACAGAGATGGGCTACACCTTC
TRBV5-1	NA	NA	TRBJ1-1	CASSLGRYTEAFF	TGCGCCAGCAGCTTGGGTAGATACACTGAAGCTTTCTTT
TRBV4-3	NA	TRBD2	TRBJ2-7	CASSLHGDYSYEQYF	TGCGCCAGCAGCCTCCACGGGGACTATAGCTACGAGCAGTACTTC
TRBV28	NA	TRBD2	TRBJ2-7	CATLPSGRVGEQYF	TGTGCCACCCTCCCTAGCGGCAGGGTAGGCGAGCAGTACTTC
TRBV9	NA	TRBD2	TRBJ2-5	CASTDIAGTGLGTQYF	TGTGCCAGCACCGACATAGCGGGGACCGGCCTGGGGACCCAGTACTTC
TRBV6-4	NA	TRBD1	TRBJ2-3	CASSDLGQGPMKSTDTQYF	TGTGCCAGCAGTGACCTTGGACAGGGGCCTATGAAGAGCACAGATACGCAGTATTTT
TRBV2	few	TRBD1	TRBJ1-6	CASSGQGRNSPLHF	TGTGCCAGCAGCGGACAGGGCCGAAATTCACCCCTCCACTTT
TRBV6-6	NA	NA	TRBJ2-5	CASRTLETQYF	TGTGCCAGCAGGACCCTGGAGACCCAGTACTTC
TRBV28	once	NA	TRBJ2-7	CASRGGSTYEQYF	TGTGCCAGCAGGGGGGGTTCAACCTACGAGCAGTACTTC
TRBV5-1	NA	NA	TRBJ2-1	CASSLGMENEQFF	TGCGCCAGCAGCTTGGGGATGGAGAATGAGCAGTTCTTC
TRBV11-2	NA	NA	TRBJ2-1	CASSPPGYNEQFF	TGTGCCAGCAGCCCACCGGGATACAATGAGCAGTTCTTC